Listed below are T cell receptor beta chains from one sample, sequenced in a study of cytomegalovirus exposure and HLA in healthy donors. Assay: immunoSEQ multiplex PCR; the TCRdb copy retains only in-frame clones and omits some. The sample comprises approximately 140,000 clones, 81% of which are singletons, and 0.55% to 0.85% rests with the top ten. Material: PBMCs. The receptors were sampled from a young man in good health and CMV-seronegative. CDR3s include the opening cysteine and the closing phenylalanine or tryptophan. D genes are given only for firm matches. Clone size is not always given. Where it is, it says once, few, many or a class for expanded clones.

>.|TRBD1|TRBV29-1|TRBJ1-5
TGCAGCGCCTTCATCCGGGACAGTGATCAGCCCCAGCATTTT
CSAFIRDSDQPQHF
>.|TRBD2|TRBV7-6|TRBJ2-2
TGTGCCAGCAGCTTAGTTCGAGCGGGGGGGCAGATCACCGGGGAGCTGTTTTTT
CASSLVRAGGQITGELFF
>few|TRBD1|TRBV27|TRBJ2-7
TGTGCCAGCAGACAGGGGTACGAGCAGTACTTC
CASRQGYEQYF
>.|TRBD1|TRBV19|TRBJ1-1
TGTGCCAGTAGTATTACTACAGGGGCGAACACTGAAGCTTTCTTT
CASSITTGANTEAFF
>.|TRBD2|TRBV18|TRBJ2-1
TGTGCCAGCTCACCTTTAGGACTAGCGGGGGGCCAGCAGTTCTTC
CASSPLGLAGGQQFF
>.|.|TRBV6-5|TRBJ1-1
TGTGCCAGCAGTTACTCGAGTCTAAACACTGAAGCTTTCTTT
CASSYSSLNTEAFF
>.|TRBD1|TRBV12-5|TRBJ1-1
TGTGCTAGTGGTTTGGTAATCTCACAGGGGGGAGGTGAAGCTTTCTTT
CASGLVISQGGGEAFF
>.|.|TRBV4-1|TRBJ1-5
TGCGCCAGCAGCCAAGTGCCCCGGGGCAATCAGCCCCAGCATTTT
CASSQVPRGNQPQHF
>.|.|TRBV18|TRBJ1-1
TGTGCCAGCGGGCCCCTGATGAACACTGAAGCTTTCTTT
CASGPLMNTEAFF
>.|.|TRBV20-1|TRBJ2-7
TGCAGTGCCAACAGGGCTGGGGAGCAGTACTTC
CSANRAGEQYF
>.|.|TRBV7-9|TRBJ2-1
TGTGCCAGCAGTTCCCCCCGACAGACTAGCTCCTACAATGAGCAGTTCTTC
CASSSPRQTSSYNEQFF
>.|.|TRBV7-7|TRBJ2-5
TGTGCTAGCAGCCCCCGGGTCGGGGAGACCCAGTACTTC
CASSPRVGETQYF
>.|.|TRBV30|TRBJ1-5
TGTGCCTGGAGTTCGCACCGGAGGGACTCCAATCAGCCCCAGCATTTT
CAWSSHRRDSNQPQHF
>.|TRBD1|TRBV7-2|TRBJ1-6
TGTGCCAGCAGCGGGTACAGGGGCTCCTATAATTCACCCCTCCACTTT
CASSGYRGSYNSPLHF
>.|.|TRBV5-1|TRBJ1-2
TGCGCCAGCGGGACACTTTCTAACTATGGCTACACCTTC
CASGTLSNYGYTF
>.|.|TRBV6-4|TRBJ2-3
TGTGCCAGCAGGGGGGGGCTAACAGATACGCAGTATTTT
CASRGGLTDTQYF
>.|TRBD1|TRBV5-1|TRBJ1-2
TGCGCCAGCAGCCCTGGGACAGTGGGCGGCTATGGCTACACCTTC
CASSPGTVGGYGYTF
>.|.|TRBV7-9|TRBJ1-2
TGTGCCAGCAGCTTAAACAGGGCCATTGGTGACGGCTACACCTTC
CASSLNRAIGDGYTF
>.|TRBD2|TRBV9|TRBJ2-3
TGTGCCAGCAGCGTAGGACTAGCGGATGGGATCGATACGCAGTATTTT
CASSVGLADGIDTQYF
>.|.|TRBV18|TRBJ1-1
TGTGCCAGCTCACCCTCGGGGGGCACTGAAGCTTTCTTT
CASSPSGGTEAFF
>once|.|TRBV6-4|TRBJ1-5
TGTGCCAGCAGCCTCGAAGGCGGGGATCAGCCCCAGCATTTT
CASSLEGGDQPQHF
>.|TRBD1|TRBV18|TRBJ1-5
TGTGCCAGCTCCGCCGAGACAGGGGTTATTCGCAATCAGCCCCAGCATTTT
CASSAETGVIRNQPQHF
>.|.|TRBV7-9|TRBJ2-7
TGTGCCAGCAGGCAAGAGAACTACGAGCAGTACTTC
CASRQENYEQYF
>.|.|TRBV7-9|TRBJ2-7
TGTGCCAGCAGCTTATATGTCGGAGCCGAGCAGTACTTC
CASSLYVGAEQYF
>.|TRBD1|TRBV7-6|TRBJ1-1
TGTGCCAGCAGCGTCGACCGGACAGGGCATACTGAAGCTTTCTTT
CASSVDRTGHTEAFF
>.|TRBD1|TRBV11-2|TRBJ1-2
TGTGCCAGCAGCTTAGTAGCACAGGGGGCGCGTGGCTACACCTTC
CASSLVAQGARGYTF
>.|.|TRBV4-3|TRBJ1-5
TGCGCCAGCAGCCAAGACCGGGGATACAATCAGCCCCAGCATTTT
CASSQDRGYNQPQHF
>.|.|TRBV7-2|TRBJ1-2
TGTGCCAGCAGCCGTACAGAGTTCGCCTATGGCTACACCTTC
CASSRTEFAYGYTF
>once|TRBD2|TRBV5-1|TRBJ2-7
TGCGCCAGCACCCCGGGGGGGACACCATACGAGCAGTACTTC
CASTPGGTPYEQYF
>.|.|TRBV4-1|TRBJ1-2
TGCGCCAGCAGCCAAACCGGGGATCAAGGCTACACCTTC
CASSQTGDQGYTF
>.|.|TRBV7-6|TRBJ1-3
TGTGCCAGCAGCCCATCCGCCCAGGCACTTGGAAACACCATATATTTT
CASSPSAQALGNTIYF
>.|TRBD1|TRBV4-2|TRBJ1-5
TGTGCCAGCAGTTACACAAGGGGGCAAGGCAATCAGCCCCAGCATTTT
CASSYTRGQGNQPQHF
>.|TRBD2|TRBV7-9|TRBJ2-1
TGTGCCAGCAGTCGGGGGGACCAAAAATACAATGAGCAGTTCTTC
CASSRGDQKYNEQFF
>.|.|TRBV7-2|TRBJ1-2
TGTGCCAGCAGCTTAGTAGGTGGCGGTCACATGTATGGCTACACCTTC
CASSLVGGGHMYGYTF
>.|TRBD1|TRBV11-2|TRBJ1-1
TGTGCCAGCAGCCTCGACAGGGTAGCTTTCTTT
CASSLDRVAFF
>.|.|TRBV9|TRBJ1-1
TGTGCCAGCAGCGTAGCGGCGGGGTGGGGCACTGAAGCTTTCTTT
CASSVAAGWGTEAFF
>.|TRBD2|TRBV9|TRBJ2-1
TGTGCCAGCAGCGAGAGCCCGGGAGGGGGCTCCTACAATGAGCAGTTCTTC
CASSESPGGGSYNEQFF
>.|TRBD1|TRBV18|TRBJ2-7
TGTGCCAGCTCACCAAGGAACGGGACAGGGAACCGCTACGAGCAGTACTTC
CASSPRNGTGNRYEQYF
>.|TRBD1|TRBV7-4|TRBJ1-6
TGTGCCAGCAGCCCGCACAATTGGGACAGGGGACAAGAAAGGTCCTATAATTCACCCCTCCACTTT
CASSPHNWDRGQERSYNSPLHF
>.|TRBD1|TRBV19|TRBJ1-2
TGTGCCAGTAGTATAGAGGCGAGGACAGGCATCTACTATGGCTACACCTTC
CASSIEARTGIYYGYTF
>.|.|TRBV4-3|TRBJ2-5
TGCGCCAGCAGCCAAGATAGGGGGGGTCGGGAGCAGTACTTC
CASSQDRGGREQYF
>.|.|TRBV7-9|TRBJ2-7
TGTGCCAGCAGCCTGCCGACCGGGGTAGCCTACGAGCAGTACTTC
CASSLPTGVAYEQYF
>.|.|TRBV6-5|TRBJ2-7
TGTGCCAGCAGTTACGTGAGCGGTGAGCAGTACTTC
CASSYVSGEQYF
>.|TRBD1|TRBV30|TRBJ1-6
TGTGCCTGGAGTATAAACAGGGGGAGCTCCTATAATTCACCCCTCCACTTT
CAWSINRGSSYNSPLHF
>once|.|TRBV7-7|TRBJ2-1
TGTGCTAGCAGCTTAGGTCTAGCGCCCAACAATGAGCAGTTCTTC
CASSLGLAPNNEQFF
>.|.|TRBV7-2|TRBJ1-2
TGTGCCAGCAGTTCCCGGGAGGCGGGTCTCTTCAACTATGGCTACACCTTC
CASSSREAGLFNYGYTF